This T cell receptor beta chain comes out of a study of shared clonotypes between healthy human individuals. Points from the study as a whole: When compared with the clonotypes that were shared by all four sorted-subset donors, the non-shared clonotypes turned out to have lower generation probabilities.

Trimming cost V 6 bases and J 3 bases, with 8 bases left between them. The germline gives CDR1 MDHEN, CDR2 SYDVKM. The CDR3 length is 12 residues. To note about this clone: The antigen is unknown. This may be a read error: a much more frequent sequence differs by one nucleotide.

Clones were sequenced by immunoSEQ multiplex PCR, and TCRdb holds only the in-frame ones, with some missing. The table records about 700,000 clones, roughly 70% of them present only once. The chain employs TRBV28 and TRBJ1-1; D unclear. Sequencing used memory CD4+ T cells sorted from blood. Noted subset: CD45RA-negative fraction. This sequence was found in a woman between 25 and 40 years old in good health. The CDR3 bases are TGTGCCAGCAGCCGGTGGGACACTGAAGCTTTCTTT. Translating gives CASSRWDTEAFF.